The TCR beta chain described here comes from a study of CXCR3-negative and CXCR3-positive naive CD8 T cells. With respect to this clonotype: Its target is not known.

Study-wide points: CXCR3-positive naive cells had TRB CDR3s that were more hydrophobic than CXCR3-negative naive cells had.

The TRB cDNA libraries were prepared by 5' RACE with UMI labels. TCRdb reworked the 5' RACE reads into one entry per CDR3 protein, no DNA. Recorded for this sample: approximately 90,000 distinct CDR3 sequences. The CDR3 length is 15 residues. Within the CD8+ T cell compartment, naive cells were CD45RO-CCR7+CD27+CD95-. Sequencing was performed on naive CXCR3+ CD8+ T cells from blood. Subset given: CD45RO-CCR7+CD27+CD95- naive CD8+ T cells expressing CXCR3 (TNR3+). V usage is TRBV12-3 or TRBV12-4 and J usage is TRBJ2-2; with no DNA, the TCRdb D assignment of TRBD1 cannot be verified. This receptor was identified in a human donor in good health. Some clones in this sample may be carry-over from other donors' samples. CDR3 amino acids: CASSAIAGVVGEPFF.